This T cell receptor beta chain was observed in a study of CD8+CD57+ T cells in acquired aplastic anemia. Study context: Quantities of DNA derived from sorted CD4+ and CD8+ cells averaged approximately 3 ug.

The CDR3 spans 16 residues. Trimming left V 11 bases short and J 0 bases short, with 22 bases between. Germline CDR1 and CDR2: KGHDR and SFDVKD. Profiling of TCR beta VDJ combinations and CDR3 sequences used genomic DNA as template. TCRdb fed the reads into MiXCR, producing one record per CDR3 protein. This sample has fewer than 200,000 distinct CDR3 sequences, with 70% to 75% found just once. Sequenced patients had shown CD8+CD57+ cell expansion by flow cytometry. This TCR was recovered from a human donor with aplastic anemia. The material sequenced was sorted CD4+, CD8+, or CD8+CD57+ T cells (not recorded which) from PBMCs. The genes are TRBV24-1 and TRBJ2-7; a weak D match, TRBD1 (5 bases). The CDR3 protein is CASRRGHGQSSYEQYF. In DNA, the CDR3 is TGTGCCAGCAGAAGGGGCCACGGCCAGAGCTCCTACGAGCAGTACTTC.